What follows are 11 T cell receptor beta chains derived from one specimen sequenced in a study of OX40 agonist ivuxolimab in advanced cancers. The method was immunoSEQ multiplex PCR; TCRdb's version includes in-frame clones alone and lacks a portion of them. This sample has tens of thousands of clones, with 75% to 85% found just once. The sequencing used CD4+ or CD8+ T cells sorted from blood, collected in a trial of the OX40 agonist ivuxolimab. These receptors were taken from an adult with an advanced solid tumor such as melanoma, head and neck, liver or kidney cancer.

The chain has TRBV4-3 and TRBJ1-4, with TRBD1 matching 7 bases. Germline V lookup: CDR1 LGHNA, CDR2 YSLEER. The CDR3 sequence is 16 residues long. Unmatched junction bases numbered 4, after V lost 3 bases and J lost 0 bases. In DNA form, the CDR3 reads TGCGCCAGCAGCCAGACAGGGAGGGCAACTAATGAAAAACTGTTTTTT. Residues: CASSQTGRATNEKLFF.

This chain joins TRBV6-5 and TRBJ1-1; D unresolved. V shed 2 bases and J shed 4 bases, with 8 bases lying between them. The CDR3 length is 13 residues. Germline V gene data show CDR1 as MNHEY and CDR2 as SVGAGI. The chain's CDR3 is CASSYGGSTEAFF. CDR3 nucleotides: TGTGCCAGCAGTTACGGAGGGAGCACTGAAGCTTTCTTT.

The chain combines TRBV7-9 with TRBJ2-3; TRBD2 agrees at 13 bases. CDR1 is SEHNR, CDR2 FQNEAQ, per germline (reference sequence). Germline trimming cut 5 bases from V and 6 bases from J; bases unmatched to any gene: 5. The CDR3 sequence is 15 residues long. The CDR3 DNA reads as TGTGCCAGCAGCCAACTAGCGGGGGGGGCGGATACGCAGTATTTT. Translated, it gives CASSQLAGGADTQYF.

The chain recombines TRBV7-6 with TRBJ1-1, with 8 positions matching TRBD1. Germline values: CDR1 SGHVS, CDR2 FNYEAQ. CDR3 length equals 15 residues. Trimming cost V 2 bases and J 3 bases; bases outside gene matches: 5. The CDR3 nucleotides are TGTGCCAGCAGCTTAAGGACAGGGCTGGACACTGAAGCTTTCTTT. Its protein is CASSLRTGLDTEAFF. Filled out from reference TRBV7-6 and TRBJ1-1, the complete variable domain reads GAGVSQSPRYKVTKRGQDVALRCDPISGHVSLYWYRQALGQGPEFLTYFNYEAQQDKSGLPNDRFSAERPEGSISTLTIQRTEQRDSAMYRCASSLRTGLDTEAFFGQGTRLTVV.

This clone was detected a few times. The chain uses TRBV19 and TRBJ2-1; the D gene is possibly TRBD1 (6 bases). CDR1 is LNHDA and CDR2 is SQIVND in the germline V gene (reference sequence). The CDR3 loop spans 16 amino acids. With 4 bases removed from V and 2 bases from J, the gap between germline ends came to 15 bases. The CDR3 here is CASSTPRGSTYNEQFF. The CDR3 DNA is TGTGCCAGTAGTACCCCCAGGGGTAGCACCTACAATGAGCAGTTCTTC.

The chain uses TRBV19 and TRBJ2-1; D is undetermined. The germline V and J ends were trimmed by 3 bases and 6 bases, with 12 bases remaining between them. The CDR3 has 14 amino acids. CDR1 is LNHDA, CDR2 SQIVND, per germline (reference sequence). DNA for the CDR3: TGTGCCAGTAGTATTCCCGGTCTCGGCAATGAGCAGTTCTTC. Translation: CASSIPGLGNEQFF.

The gene calls are TRBV2 and TRBJ2-7; either TRBD1 or TRBD2 may supply D (6 bases each). Germline lookup yields CDR1 SNHLY and CDR2 FYNNEI. Deletions cut 7 bases from V and 3 bases from J, with 16 bases between. There are 14 residues in the CDR3. CDR3 loop: CASTGAQRDYEQYF. The CDR3 DNA reads as TGTGCCAGCACGGGGGCCCAACGGGACTACGAGCAGTACTTC.

In its sample, this clone ranks as medium-sized. The chain combines TRBV4-1 with TRBJ2-7; TRBD1 aligns across 9 bases. The CDR3 is 14 amino acids. The trim removed 4 bases at V and 6 bases at J, leaving 7 bases unmatched. CDR1 and CDR2 (germline): MGHRA, YSYEKL. CDR3 protein: CASSPTTGGIEQYF. As DNA, the CDR3 is TGCGCCAGCAGCCCAACCACAGGGGGCATCGAGCAGTACTTC.

The chain couples TRBV11-2 to TRBJ2-7; no definite D call. This CDR3 has 11 amino acids. V was shortened by 5 bases and J by 7 bases, with 9 bases between the two germline ends. The V gene's germline CDR1 is SGHAT and CDR2 FQNNGV. As DNA, the CDR3 is TGTGCCAGCAGCCCGATGGTAGAGCAGTACTTC. This translates into CASSPMVEQYF.

V and J are TRBV4-1 and TRBJ2-3; 11 bases line up with TRBD2. Germline CDR1 and CDR2: MGHRA and YSYEKL. The CDR3 loop spans 20 amino acids. Trimming took 0 bases from V and 1 from J; bases not matched to a gene: 12. The CDR3, as DNA: TGCGCCAGCAGCCAAGAAGAAGGTAGCGGGGGGGCCATCGGCACAGATACGCAGTATTTT. Its protein is CASSQEEGSGGAIGTDTQYF.

The chain uses TRBV10-3 and TRBJ2-2, with 8 bases that match TRBD2. The length of the CDR3 is 13 residues. Germline lookup yields CDR1 ENHRY and CDR2 SYGVKD. J was trimmed by 6 bases and V by 11 bases; bases with no gene match: 8. The CDR3 is CAVRGGLSGELFF. CDR3 nucleotides: TGTGCCGTTCGGGGGGGCCTCTCCGGGGAGCTGTTTTTT.